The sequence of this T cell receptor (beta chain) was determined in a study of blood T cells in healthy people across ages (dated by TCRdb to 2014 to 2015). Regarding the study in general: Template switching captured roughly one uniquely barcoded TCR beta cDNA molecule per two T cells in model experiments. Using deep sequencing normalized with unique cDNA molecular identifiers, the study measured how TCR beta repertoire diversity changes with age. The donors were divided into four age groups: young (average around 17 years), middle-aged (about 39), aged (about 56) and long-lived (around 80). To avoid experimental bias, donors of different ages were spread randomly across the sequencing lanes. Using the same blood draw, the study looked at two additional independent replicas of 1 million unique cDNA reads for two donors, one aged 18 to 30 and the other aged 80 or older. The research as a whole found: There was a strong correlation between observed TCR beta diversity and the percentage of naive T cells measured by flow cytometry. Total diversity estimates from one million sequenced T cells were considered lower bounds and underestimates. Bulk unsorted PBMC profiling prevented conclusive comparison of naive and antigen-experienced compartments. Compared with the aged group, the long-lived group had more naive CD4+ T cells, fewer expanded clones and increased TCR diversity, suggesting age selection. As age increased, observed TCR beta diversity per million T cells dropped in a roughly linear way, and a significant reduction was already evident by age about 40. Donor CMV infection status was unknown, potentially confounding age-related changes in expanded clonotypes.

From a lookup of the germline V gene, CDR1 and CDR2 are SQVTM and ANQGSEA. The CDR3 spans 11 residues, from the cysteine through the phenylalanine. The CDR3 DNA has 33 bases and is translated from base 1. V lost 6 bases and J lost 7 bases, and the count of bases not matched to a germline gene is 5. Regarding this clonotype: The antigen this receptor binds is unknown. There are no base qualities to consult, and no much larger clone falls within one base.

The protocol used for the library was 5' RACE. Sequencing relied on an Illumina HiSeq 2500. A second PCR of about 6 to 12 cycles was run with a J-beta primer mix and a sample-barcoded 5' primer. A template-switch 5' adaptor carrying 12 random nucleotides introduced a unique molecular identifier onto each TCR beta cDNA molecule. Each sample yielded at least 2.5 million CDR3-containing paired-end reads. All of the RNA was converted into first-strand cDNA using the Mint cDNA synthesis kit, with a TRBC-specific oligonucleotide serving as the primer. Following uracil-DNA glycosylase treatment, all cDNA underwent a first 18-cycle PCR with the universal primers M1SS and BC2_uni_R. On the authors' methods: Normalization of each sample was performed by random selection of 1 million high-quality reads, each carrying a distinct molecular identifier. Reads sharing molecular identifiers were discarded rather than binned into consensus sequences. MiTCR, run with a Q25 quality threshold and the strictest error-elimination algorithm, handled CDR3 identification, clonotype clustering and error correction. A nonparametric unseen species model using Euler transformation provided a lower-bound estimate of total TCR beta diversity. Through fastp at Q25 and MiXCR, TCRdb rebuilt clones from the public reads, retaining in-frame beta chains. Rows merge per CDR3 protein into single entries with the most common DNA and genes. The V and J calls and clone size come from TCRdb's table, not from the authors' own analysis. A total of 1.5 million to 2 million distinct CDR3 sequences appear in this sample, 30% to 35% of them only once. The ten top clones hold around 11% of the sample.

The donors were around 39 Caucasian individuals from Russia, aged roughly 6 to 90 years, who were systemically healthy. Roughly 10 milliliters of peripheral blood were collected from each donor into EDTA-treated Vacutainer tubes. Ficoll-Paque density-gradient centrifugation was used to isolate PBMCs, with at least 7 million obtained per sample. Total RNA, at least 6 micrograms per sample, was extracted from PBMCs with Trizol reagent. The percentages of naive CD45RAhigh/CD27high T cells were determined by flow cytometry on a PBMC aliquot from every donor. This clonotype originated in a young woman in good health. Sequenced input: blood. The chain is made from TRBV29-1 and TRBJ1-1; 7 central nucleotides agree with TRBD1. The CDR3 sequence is CSVTRGDEAFF. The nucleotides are TGCAGCGTCACCAGGGGGGATGAAGCTTTCTTT.